Listed here are 8 T cell receptor beta chains from one sample, sequenced in a study of brain T cells in children with intractable seizures. Profiled with immunoSEQ multiplex PCR; TCRdb holds only in-frame clones, not every one. The data contain 35,000 to 50,000 clones, around nine tenths of them singletons. The input for sequencing was peripheral blood, taken at surgery. The receptors here all came from a girl aged 2 to 9 with tuberous sclerosis and intractable seizures.

The chain has TRBV9 and TRBJ2-2; D call uncertain. V dropped 1 base and J dropped 1 base, with 8 bases sitting between them. The CDR3 runs 15 residues. CDR1 SGDLS and CDR2 YYNGEE come from the germline V gene. DNA of the CDR3: TGTGCCAGCAGCGTAACAGCCCTGAACACCGGGGAGCTGTTTTTT. This gives the protein CASSVTALNTGELFF.

The J gene is TRBJ1-5, the V gene TRBV2; D gene uncertain. Trimming took off 6 bases at V and 5 bases at J, with 8 bases between the two ends. Germline CDR1 is SNHLY and CDR2 is FYNNEI. This CDR3 comprises 12 residues. The CDR3 DNA follows: TGTGCCAGCAGCTGGGCAGATCAGCCCCAGCATTTT. Translating it yields CASSWADQPQHF.

The V call is TRBV30, the J call TRBJ1-1, with TRBD1 as a possible D gene (5 bases). The CDR3 covers 14 residues. Per germline, CDR1 GTSNPN and CDR2 SVGIG (reference sequence). V was shortened by 0 bases and J by 0 bases, with 8 bases between the two germline ends. CDR3 bases: TGTGCCTGGAGTGTGGGGGGGTTGAACACTGAAGCTTTCTTT. Amino acid sequence: CAWSVGGLNTEAFF.

The V and J genes are TRBV3-1 (or the pseudogene TRBV3-2) and TRBJ2-4; D tentatively reads TRBD1 or TRBD2 (5 bases each). There are 17 residues in the CDR3. The germline gives CDR1 LGHDT, CDR2 YNNKEL (reference sequence). V was clipped by 2 bases and J by 4 bases, with 18 bases between them. The CDR3 DNA reads TGTGCCAGCAGCCAATATGCCCCAGGGAGCAATAAAAACATTCAGTACTTC. Its translation: CASSQYAPGSNKNIQYF.

The chain combines TRBV6-5 with TRBJ1-1; no clear D. Trimming left V 5 bases short and J 5 bases short, with 9 bases between. Germline CDR1 is MNHEY and CDR2 is SVGAGI. The CDR3 has 12 amino acids. CDR3 nucleotides: TGTGCCAGCAGTAGTGGGGTGACTGAAGCTTTCTTT. Translation gives CASSSGVTEAFF.

The chain has TRBV30 and TRBJ1-5, with 7 bases fitting TRBD1. The ends lost 0 bases at V and 7 bases at J; junction bases unmatched: 9. Per the germline V gene, CDR1 is GTSNPN and CDR2 is SVGIG (reference sequence). CDR3 length: 15 amino acids. The CDR3: CAWSVGGGRRQPQHF. The CDR3 region has the DNA TGTGCCTGGAGTGTAGGAGGGGGCCGCAGACAGCCCCAGCATTTT.

The genes are TRBV19 and TRBJ1-5; the match to TRBD1 covers 7 bases. V trimming: 11 bases; J trimming: 7 bases; junction bases outside the gene matches: 8. This CDR3 region has 12 residues. Germline CDR1 and CDR2: LNHDA and SQIVND (reference sequence). DNA for the CDR3: TGTGCCGGAACGACAGGGAAGCAGCCCCAGCATTTT. Its protein product is CAGTTGKQPQHF.

The V and J genes are TRBV12-3 or TRBV12-4 and TRBJ1-2, with no clear D. CDR3 length: 12 amino acids. Trimming removed 3 bases at V and 2 bases at J, with 4 bases between. The DNA of the CDR3 is TGTGCCAGCAGTTTCGGCAACTATGGCTACACCTTC. This translates into CASSFGNYGYTF.